This TCR beta chain derives from a study of cytomegalovirus exposure and HLA in healthy donors. Study-level results: Rarity characterized most TCR sequences, yet some public TCRs appeared in many donors.

The CDR3 runs to 16 residues. V lost 6 bases to trimming and J lost 2 bases; unmatched junction nucleotides: 6. Germline CDR1 MGHRA, CDR2 YSYEKL. Points on this clone: The target antigen is unknown.

This PCR relied on a set of 60 Vbeta primers and 13 Jbeta primers. The repertoire was sequenced with immunoSEQ multiplex PCR; TCRdb's copy has only in-frame clones and lacks some. This sample carries 40,000 to 50,000 clones, with over 1% going to the ten biggest clones. Material for sequencing was PBMCs. The sequence came from a young man in good health and CMV-seronegative. This chain connects TRBV4-1 to TRBJ2-3, with TRBD2 matching over 12 bases. The DNA of the CDR3 is TGCGCCAGCAGTTCGACTAGCGGGGGCCTCACAGATACGCAGTATTTT. Its protein product is CASSSTSGGLTDTQYF.